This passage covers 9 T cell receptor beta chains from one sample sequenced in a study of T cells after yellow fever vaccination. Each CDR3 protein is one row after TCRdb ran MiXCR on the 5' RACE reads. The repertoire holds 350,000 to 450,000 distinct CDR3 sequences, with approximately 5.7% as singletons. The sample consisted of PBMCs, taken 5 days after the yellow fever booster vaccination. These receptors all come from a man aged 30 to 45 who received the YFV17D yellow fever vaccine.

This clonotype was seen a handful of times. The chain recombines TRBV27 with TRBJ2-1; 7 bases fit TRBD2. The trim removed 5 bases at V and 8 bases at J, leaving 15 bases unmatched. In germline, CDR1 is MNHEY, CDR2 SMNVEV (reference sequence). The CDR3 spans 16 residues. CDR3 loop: CASSPLASGTGDEQFF. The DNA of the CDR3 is TGTGCCAGCAGTCCCCTCGCGAGCGGGACGGGCGATGAGCAGTTCTTC.

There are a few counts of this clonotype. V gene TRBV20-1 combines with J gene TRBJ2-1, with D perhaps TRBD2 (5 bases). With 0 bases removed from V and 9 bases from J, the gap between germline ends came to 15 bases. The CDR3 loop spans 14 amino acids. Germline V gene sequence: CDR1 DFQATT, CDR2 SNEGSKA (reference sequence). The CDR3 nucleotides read TGCAGTGCTAGAGATCTGTTGCGGGCGGGTGAGCAGTTCTTC. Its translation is CSARDLLRAGEQFF.

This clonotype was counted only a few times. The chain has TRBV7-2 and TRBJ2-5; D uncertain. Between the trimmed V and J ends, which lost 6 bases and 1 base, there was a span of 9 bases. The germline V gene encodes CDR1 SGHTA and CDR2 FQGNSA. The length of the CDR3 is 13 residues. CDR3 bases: TGTGCCAGCAGGTTGTCCCCCCAAGAGACCCAGTACTTC. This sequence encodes CASRLSPQETQYF.

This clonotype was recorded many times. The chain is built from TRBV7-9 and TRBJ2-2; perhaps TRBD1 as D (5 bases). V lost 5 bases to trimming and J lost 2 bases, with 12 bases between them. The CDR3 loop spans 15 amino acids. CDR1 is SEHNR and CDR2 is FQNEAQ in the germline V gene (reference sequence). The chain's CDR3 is CASSTQTANTGELFF. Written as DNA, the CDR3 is TGTGCCAGCAGCACCCAGACAGCTAACACCGGGGAGCTGTTTTTT. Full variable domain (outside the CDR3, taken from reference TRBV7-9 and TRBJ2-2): DTGVSQNPRHKITKRGQNVTFRCDPISEHNRLYWYRQTLGQGPEFLTYFQNEAQLEKSRLLSDRFSAERPKGSFSTLEIQRTEQGDSAMYLCASSTQTANTGELFFGEGSRLTVL.

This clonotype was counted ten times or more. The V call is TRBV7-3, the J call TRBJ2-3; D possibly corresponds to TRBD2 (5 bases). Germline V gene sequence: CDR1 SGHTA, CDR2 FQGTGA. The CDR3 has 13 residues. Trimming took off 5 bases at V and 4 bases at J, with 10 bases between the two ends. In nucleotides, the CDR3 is TGTGCCAGCAGCCACGGCGGGCCAGATACGCAGTATTTT. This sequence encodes CASSHGGPDTQYF.

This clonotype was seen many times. The CDR3 region is CSALDRAFYGYTF. CDR3 nucleotide sequence: TGCAGTGCACTCGACAGGGCTTTCTATGGCTACACCTTC. This chain links TRBV20-1 with TRBJ1-2; 7 nucleotides line up with TRBD1. CDR1 and CDR2 from the germline V gene are DFQATT and SNEGSKA (reference sequence). V lost 6 bases to trimming and J lost 4 bases; unmatched junction nucleotides: 8. This CDR3 has 13 residues.

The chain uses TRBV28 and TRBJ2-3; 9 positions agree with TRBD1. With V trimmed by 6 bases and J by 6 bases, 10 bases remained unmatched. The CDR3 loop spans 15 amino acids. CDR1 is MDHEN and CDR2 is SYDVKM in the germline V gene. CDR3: CASSLRQGVLDTQYF. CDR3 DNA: TGTGCCAGCAGCTTAAGACAGGGGGTTCTGGATACGCAGTATTTT.

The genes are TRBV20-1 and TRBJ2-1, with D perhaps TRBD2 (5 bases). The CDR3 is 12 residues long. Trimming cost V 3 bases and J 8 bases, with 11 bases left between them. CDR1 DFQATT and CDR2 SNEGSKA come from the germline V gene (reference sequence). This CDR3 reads CSASPSPDEQFF. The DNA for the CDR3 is TGCAGTGCTAGCCCTAGCCCAGATGAGCAGTTCTTC.

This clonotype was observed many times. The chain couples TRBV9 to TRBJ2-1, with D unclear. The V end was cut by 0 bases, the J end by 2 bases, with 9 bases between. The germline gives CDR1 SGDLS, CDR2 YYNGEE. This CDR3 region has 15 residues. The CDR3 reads CASSVVGEPYNEQFF. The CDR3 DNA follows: TGTGCCAGCAGCGTAGTTGGCGAACCCTACAATGAGCAGTTCTTC. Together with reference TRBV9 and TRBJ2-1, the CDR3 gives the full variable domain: DSGVTQTPKHLITATGQRVTLRCSPRSGDLSVYWYQQSLDQGLQFLIQYYNGEERAKGNILERFSAQQFPDLHSELNLSSLELGDSALYFCASSVVGEPYNEQFFGPGTRLTVL.